This T cell receptor (beta chain) was identified in a study of shared clonotypes between healthy human individuals. Study-wide points: Estimated richness values were generally larger in naive subsets than in memory subsets.

Adult donors, all healthy and HIV-negative, had no recent acute infections or vaccinations. Per germline, CDR1 GTSNPN and CDR2 SVGIG (reference sequence). V shed 3 bases and J shed 0 bases, with 6 bases lying between them. The CDR3 covers 13 residues. This table comes from immunoSEQ multiplex PCR, and its TCRdb copy is limited to in-frame clones, with some not included. The sample holds around 2.1 million clones; approximately 95% are singletons and the top ten take 0.13%. To note about this clone: Antigen specificity is unknown. Other DNA sequences within the sample encode an identical CDR3.

This TCR derives from a man in his late teens or twenties in good health. The sample was naive CD4+ T cells sorted from blood. Subset specified: CD45RA+ positively selected. This chain links TRBV30 with TRBJ1-3, with D unclear. CDR3 bases: TGTGCCTGGAGCCCGGGCTCTGGAAACACCATATATTTT. Translation: CAWSPGSGNTIYF.